This T cell receptor (beta chain) was profiled in a study of blood T cell repertoires in COVID-19. Overall study context: From T cells, B-cell-depleted T cells, or PBMCs came the material, which was cDNA or gDNA.

The authors' processing: Researchers report that nucleated cell counts were estimated from reference gene primer amplification. Sequencing was performed with immunoSEQ multiplex PCR; in TCRdb, only in-frame clones are kept and a portion is missing. V and J calls and clone size are copied from that table; D and trimming were computed from the DNA. Here the sample spans 150,000 to 250,000 clones, 70% to 85% being singletons. V shed 6 bases, J shed 3 bases, and the junction held 6 bases outside the gene matches. There are 14 residues in the CDR3. Per the germline V gene, CDR1 is MNHEY and CDR2 is SMNVEV (reference sequence).

The sequence was obtained from a human donor with acute or convalescent COVID-19. The donor label of this sample is uncertain. V gene TRBV27 combines with J gene TRBJ1-2; the match to TRBD1 covers 8 bases. The sample was peripheral blood. The CDR3 loop reads CASRPTGAHYGYTF. In DNA form, the CDR3 reads TGTGCCAGCAGGCCGACAGGGGCTCACTATGGCTACACCTTC.